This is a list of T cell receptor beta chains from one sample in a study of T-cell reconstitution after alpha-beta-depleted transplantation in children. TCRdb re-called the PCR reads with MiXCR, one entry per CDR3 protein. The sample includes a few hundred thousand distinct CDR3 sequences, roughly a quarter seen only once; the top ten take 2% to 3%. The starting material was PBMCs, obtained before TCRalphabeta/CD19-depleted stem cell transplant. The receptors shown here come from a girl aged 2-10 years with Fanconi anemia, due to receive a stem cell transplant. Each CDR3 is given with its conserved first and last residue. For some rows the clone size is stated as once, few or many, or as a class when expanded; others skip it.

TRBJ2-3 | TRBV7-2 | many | CASSSDNTDTQYF
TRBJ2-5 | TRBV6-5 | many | CASSYSGALEETQYF
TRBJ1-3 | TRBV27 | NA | CASSEHGTGGNTIYF
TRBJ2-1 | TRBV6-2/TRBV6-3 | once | CASSYPTSGRAEQFF
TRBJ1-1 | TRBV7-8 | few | CASSPSTEAFF
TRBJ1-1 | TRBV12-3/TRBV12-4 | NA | CASSLPLQGNTEAFF
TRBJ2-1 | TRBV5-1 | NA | CASSQTSGGAYNEQFF
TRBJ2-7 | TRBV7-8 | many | CASSLGISGRRNYEQYF
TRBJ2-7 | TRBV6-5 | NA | CASSWPPTGITYEQYF
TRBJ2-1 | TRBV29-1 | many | CSVDGDGYNEQFF
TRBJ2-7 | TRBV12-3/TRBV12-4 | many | CASSLGGPYEQYF
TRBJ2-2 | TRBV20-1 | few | CTPLAPTNTGELFF
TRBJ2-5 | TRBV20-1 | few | CSARTRETQYF
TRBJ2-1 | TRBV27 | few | CASSPWDRVVAGYNEQFF
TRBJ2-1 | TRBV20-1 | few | CSARDQGGSWYNEQFF
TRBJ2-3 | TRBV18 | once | CASSPGQAVTDTQYF
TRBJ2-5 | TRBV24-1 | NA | CATSDHNQDREETQYF
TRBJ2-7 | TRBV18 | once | CASSPRRDTYEQYF
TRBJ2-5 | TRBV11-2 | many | CASSETSGRANHGETQYF
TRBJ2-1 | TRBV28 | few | CASSRLNNEQFF
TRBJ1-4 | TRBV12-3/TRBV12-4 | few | CASSLGVGGNEKLFF
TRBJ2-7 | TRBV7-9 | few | CASSLEAGTTHEQYF
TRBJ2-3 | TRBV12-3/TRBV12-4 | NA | CASSLAGAGKGTDTQYF
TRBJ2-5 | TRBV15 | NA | CATSREVSLGETQYF
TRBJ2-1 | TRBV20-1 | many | CSAGGTSVYNEQFF
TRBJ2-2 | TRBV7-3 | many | CASSLGTLNTGELFF
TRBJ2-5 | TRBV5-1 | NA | CARQYQETQYF
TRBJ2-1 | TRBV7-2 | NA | CASSLASSGGAGYNEQFF
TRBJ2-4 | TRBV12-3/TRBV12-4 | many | CASSLPPDIQYF
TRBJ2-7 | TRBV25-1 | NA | CASSALAGDEQYF
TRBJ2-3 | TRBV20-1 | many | CSSNRLMGTDTQYF
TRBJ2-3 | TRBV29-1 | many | CSVAPSGTDTQYF
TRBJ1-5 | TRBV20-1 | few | CSARTDNSNQPQHF
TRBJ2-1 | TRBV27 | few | CASSSSLAGVYYNEQFF
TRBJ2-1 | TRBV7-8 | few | CASSSGLAGAYNEQFF
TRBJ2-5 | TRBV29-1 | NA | CSVEGGYEETQYF
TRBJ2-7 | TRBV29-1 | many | CSAILLRQGTNYEQYF
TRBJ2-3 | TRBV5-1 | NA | CASSLFLEESTDTQYF
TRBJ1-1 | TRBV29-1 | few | CSVQGPGVGTEAFF
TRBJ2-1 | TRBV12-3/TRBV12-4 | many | CASSLGPSSYNEQFF
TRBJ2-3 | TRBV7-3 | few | CASSLVDSRRTDTQYF
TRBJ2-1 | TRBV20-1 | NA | CSASSLVFNEQFF
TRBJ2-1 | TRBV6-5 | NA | CASSYSSPGVDEQFF
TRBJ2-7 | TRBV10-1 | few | CASSETPSPSEDEQYF
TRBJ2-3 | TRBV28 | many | CASSLGAGWPDTQYF
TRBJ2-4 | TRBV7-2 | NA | CASSLAVREGPIHF
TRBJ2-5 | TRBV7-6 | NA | CATSGYQETQYF
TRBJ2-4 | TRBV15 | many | CATRPGLAGKNIQYF
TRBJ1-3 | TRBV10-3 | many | CAIRGAAGNTIYF
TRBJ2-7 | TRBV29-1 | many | CSVELGRSFTYEQYF
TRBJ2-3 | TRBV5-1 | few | CASSKIRLAGGTDTQYF
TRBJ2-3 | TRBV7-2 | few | CASSFWTSRALNTQYF
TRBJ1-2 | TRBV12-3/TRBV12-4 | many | CASSLTGKYGYTF
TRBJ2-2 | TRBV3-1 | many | CASSQIPSSAISGELFF
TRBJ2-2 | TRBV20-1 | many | CSARVQKTGELFF